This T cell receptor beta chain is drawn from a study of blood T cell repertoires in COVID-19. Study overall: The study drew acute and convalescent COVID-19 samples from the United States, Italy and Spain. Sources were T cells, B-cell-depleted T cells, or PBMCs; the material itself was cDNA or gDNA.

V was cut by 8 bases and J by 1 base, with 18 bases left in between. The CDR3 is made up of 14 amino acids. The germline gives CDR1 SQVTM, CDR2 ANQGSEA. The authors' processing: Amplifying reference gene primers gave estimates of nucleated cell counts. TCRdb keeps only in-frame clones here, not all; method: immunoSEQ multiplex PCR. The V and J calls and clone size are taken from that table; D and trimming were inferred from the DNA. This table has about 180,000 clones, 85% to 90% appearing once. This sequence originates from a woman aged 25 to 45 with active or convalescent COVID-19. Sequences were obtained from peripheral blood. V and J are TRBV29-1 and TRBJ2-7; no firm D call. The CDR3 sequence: CSIIDLFPSYEQYF. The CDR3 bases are TGCAGCATCATAGACTTGTTCCCATCCTACGAGCAGTACTTC.